Listed below are T cell receptor beta chains from one sample, sequenced in a study of neurological immune-mediated disorders. TCRdb independently ran MiXCR on the 5' RACE reads; one entry per CDR3 protein. This table holds roughly 74,000 distinct CDR3 sequences, roughly 5.6% found once. Sequenced sample: PBMCs. Source of these receptors: a man aged 18 to 30 with multiple sclerosis. Both conserved end residues are part of each CDR3. The D gene is left open where the match is weak. Expanded clones are given a class, and other clones once, few, many or no size at all.

many	TRBV7-2	.	TRBJ2-7	CASSSQGQYEQYF	TGTGCCAGCAGCTCACAGGGTCAGTACGAGCAGTACTTC
many	TRBV3-1	TRBD1	TRBJ1-2	CASRPRGPHGDGYTF	TGTGCCAGCAGGCCTAGGGGGCCCCATGGAGATGGCTACACCTTC
many	TRBV20-1	.	TRBJ2-7	CSARGSYEQYF	TGCAGTGCTAGAGGGTCATACGAGCAGTACTTC
many	TRBV9	.	TRBJ2-7	CASSVGGAGRGPGHEQYF	TGTGCCAGCAGCGTAGGCGGGGCAGGAAGGGGACCTGGCCACGAGCAGTACTTC
many	TRBV5-1	TRBD2	TRBJ2-3	CASSFAGGSTDTQYF	TGCGCCAGCAGCTTCGCGGGGGGTAGCACAGATACGCAGTATTTT
many	TRBV9	.	TRBJ2-7	CASSVASGAGVDYEQYF	TGTGCCAGCAGCGTAGCCTCTGGGGCAGGGGTGGACTACGAGCAGTACTTC
many	TRBV20-1	.	TRBJ2-7	CSARGQHNSYEQYF	TGCAGTGCTAGAGGTCAACACAATAGTTACGAGCAGTACTTC
many	TRBV5-1	.	TRBJ2-2	CASSLDPTGELFF	TGCGCCAGCAGCTTGGACCCCACCGGGGAGCTGTTTTTT
many	TRBV12-3/TRBV12-4	.	TRBJ1-4	CASSVTAPNEKLFF	TGTGCCAGCAGTGTGACGGCCCCTAATGAAAAACTGTTTTTT
many	TRBV20-1	TRBD1	TRBJ2-7	CSAWDRSGYEQYF	TGCAGTGCTTGGGACAGGAGCGGCTACGAGCAGTACTTC
many	TRBV20-1	.	TRBJ2-6	CSALNPRSGANVLTF	TGCAGTGCTCTAAACCCGAGGTCTGGGGCCAACGTCCTGACTTTC
many	TRBV5-1	.	TRBJ2-2	CASSLKFGRDGNTGELFF	TGCGCCAGCAGCTTAAAATTTGGCCGGGACGGAAACACCGGGGAGCTGTTTTTT
few	TRBV15	.	TRBJ2-3	CATRGDRLRTIWSTDTQYF	TGTGCCACCAGAGGGGACCGACTCCGGACCATTTGGAGCACAGATACGCAGTATTTT
many	TRBV9	.	TRBJ2-1	CASSAVGSLAHEQFF	TGTGCCAGCAGCGCAGTAGGGAGCCTAGCCCATGAGCAGTTCTTC
few	TRBV7-7	.	TRBJ2-1	CASSPGTGNEQFF	TGTGCTAGCAGCCCCGGAACGGGGAATGAGCAGTTCTTC
many	TRBV24-1	.	TRBJ2-2	CATSDSAGELFF	TGTGCCACCAGTGATTCGGCCGGGGAGCTGTTTTTT
.	TRBV9	.	TRBJ1-2	CAGSVGGANYGYTF	TGTGCCGGCAGCGTAGGAGGAGCGAACTATGGCTACACCTTC
.	TRBV12-3/TRBV12-4	.	TRBJ1-5	CASSLEFNQPQNF	TGTGCCAGCAGTTTGGAGTTCAATCAGCCCCAGAATTTT
medium-sized	TRBV5-1	.	TRBJ2-2	CASSPATRFTPGELFF	TGCGCCAGCAGCCCAGCGACTAGATTTACCCCCGGGGAGCTGTTTTTT
many	TRBV9	TRBD1	TRBJ1-4	CASSVSGQALWDEKLFF	TGTGCCAGCAGCGTCTCGGGACAGGCGCTCTGGGATGAAAAACTGTTTTTT
many	TRBV9	.	TRBJ2-1	CASSVGLGPLTEQFF	TGTGCCAGCAGCGTAGGGCTGGGTCCTCTCACGGAGCAGTTCTTC
many	TRBV20-1	TRBD2	TRBJ2-7	CSAPGLAGEDNEQYF	TGCAGTGCTCCCGGGCTAGCGGGAGAGGACAACGAGCAGTACTTC
many	TRBV20-1	.	TRBJ2-7	CSARLSRATQF	TGCAGTGCTAGACTGTCCCGGGCCACACAATTC
few	TRBV10-3	.	TRBJ1-5	CATLNQPQNF	TGTGCCACTCTCAATCAGCCCCAGAATTTT
many	TRBV5-6	TRBD1	TRBJ2-1	CASSLGKTGTANEQFF	TGTGCCAGCAGCTTGGGGAAGACTGGGACAGCAAATGAGCAGTTCTTC
many	TRBV20-1	TRBD1	TRBJ1-4	CSARDGTGSEKLFF	TGCAGTGCTAGAGATGGGACAGGGTCTGAAAAACTGTTTTTT
many	TRBV12-3/TRBV12-4	.	TRBJ2-5	CASSSTGGQETQYF	TGTGCCAGCAGTTCAACCGGGGGCCAAGAGACCCAGTACTTC
many	TRBV6-5	.	TRBJ2-4	CASSSSGHLLAKNIQYF	TGTGCCAGCAGTTCCTCAGGACACCTCTTAGCCAAAAACATTCAGTACTTC
few	TRBV5-1	.	TRBJ1-5	CASSITGSSNQPQNF	TGCGCCAGCAGCATCACAGGGAGTAGCAATCAGCCCCAGAATTTT
many	TRBV20-1	.	TRBJ1-5	CSARDRVRSNQPQHF	TGCAGTGCTAGAGACAGGGTCAGAAGCAATCAGCCCCAGCATTTT
many	TRBV5-1	.	TRBJ1-1	CASSLVYRGGNTEAFF	TGCGCCAGCAGCTTGGTTTATCGGGGGGGGAACACTGAAGCTTTCTTT
.	TRBV6-5	.	TRBJ2-7	CASNAGPLGGNEQYF	TGTGCCAGCAATGCGGGGCCGTTAGGGGGGAACGAGCAGTACTTC
many	TRBV7-8	.	TRBJ1-5	CASSLAAMGNQPQHF	TGTGCCAGCAGCTTAGCAGCCATGGGCAATCAGCCCCAGCATTTT
many	TRBV27	.	TRBJ1-1	CASSLFPRATEAFF	TGTGCCAGCAGTTTATTCCCCAGGGCCACTGAAGCTTTCTTT
many	TRBV20-1	.	TRBJ1-1	CSAREGGNTEAFF	TGCAGTGCTAGAGAAGGGGGGAACACTGAAGCTTTCTTT
many	TRBV10-3	.	TRBJ1-6	CATQIGNSPLHF	TGTGCCACCCAGATCGGGAATTCACCCCTCCACTTT
many	TRBV9	TRBD1	TRBJ1-1	CASSVVPPGTGVTEAFF	TGTGCCAGCAGCGTAGTTCCACCAGGGACAGGTGTCACTGAAGCTTTCTTT
many	TRBV28	TRBD1	TRBJ2-3	CASSFQGAGDTQYF	TGTGCCAGCAGTTTCCAGGGGGCGGGAGATACGCAGTATTTT
many	TRBV5-1	.	TRBJ2-2	CASSLGVVSNTGELFF	TGCGCCAGCAGCTTGGGCGTCGTATCGAACACCGGGGAGCTGTTTTTT
few	TRBV30	TRBD1	TRBJ1-6	CAWRTGGSYNSPLNF	TGTGCCTGGCGGACAGGGGGCTCCTATAATTCACCCCTCAACTTT
many	TRBV20-1	TRBD1	TRBJ1-6	CSARAGGDSPLHF	TGCAGTGCTAGAGCAGGGGGCGATTCACCCCTCCACTTT
many	TRBV20-1	.	TRBJ1-2	CSARGQGMGGYTF	TGCAGTGCTAGAGGGCAGGGAATGGGTGGCTACACCTTC
.	TRBV25-1	TRBD1	TRBJ2-3	CASSEWVRGTDTQYF	TGTGCCAGCAGTGAATGGGTCAGGGGGACAGATACGCAGTATTTT
.	TRBV29-1	.	TRBJ1-4	CSVYGSGNTGKLFF	TGCAGCGTTTACGGGAGTGGCAACACCGGAAAACTGTTTTTT
many	TRBV6-1	.	TRBJ2-7	CASMPRPSSYEQYF	TGTGCCAGCATGCCAAGACCATCTTCCTACGAGCAGTACTTC
many	TRBV5-1	.	TRBJ2-7	CASSSTLAYEQYF	TGCGCCAGCAGCTCGACTCTCGCCTACGAGCAGTACTTC
many	TRBV28	TRBD1	TRBJ1-5	CASSFEGQGAMHSNQPQHF	TGTGCCAGCAGTTTCGAGGGACAGGGGGCAATGCATAGCAATCAGCCCCAGCATTTT